The T cell receptor (beta chain) under discussion was sequenced for a study of response to subunit inactivated influenza vaccine. Comment on this clonotype: What it binds is unknown.

This CDR3 is built from 16 residues. Trimming removed 2 bases from V and 5 bases from J; junction bases left unmatched: 5. The germline V gene has CDR1 SGHAT and CDR2 FQNNGV. Study-level results: T cells newly recruited by each seasonal influenza vaccination are few, the authors suggested.

TCRdb processed the RT-PCR reads anew with MiXCR; each CDR3 protein has one entry. The sample includes roughly 500,000 distinct CDR3 sequences, 16% of them seen just once. The sample in question was CD4+ T cells sorted from PBMCs, obtained approximately 25 months after vaccination. The chain has TRBV11-2 and TRBJ2-3, with TRBD2 identical over 12 bases. This TCR was recovered from a man between 50 and 69 years old who received an inactivated influenza vaccine. The DNA for the CDR3 is TGTGCCAGCAGCTTAAGACTAGCGGGGGACGTAGATACGCAGTATTTT. Residues: CASSLRLAGDVDTQYF.